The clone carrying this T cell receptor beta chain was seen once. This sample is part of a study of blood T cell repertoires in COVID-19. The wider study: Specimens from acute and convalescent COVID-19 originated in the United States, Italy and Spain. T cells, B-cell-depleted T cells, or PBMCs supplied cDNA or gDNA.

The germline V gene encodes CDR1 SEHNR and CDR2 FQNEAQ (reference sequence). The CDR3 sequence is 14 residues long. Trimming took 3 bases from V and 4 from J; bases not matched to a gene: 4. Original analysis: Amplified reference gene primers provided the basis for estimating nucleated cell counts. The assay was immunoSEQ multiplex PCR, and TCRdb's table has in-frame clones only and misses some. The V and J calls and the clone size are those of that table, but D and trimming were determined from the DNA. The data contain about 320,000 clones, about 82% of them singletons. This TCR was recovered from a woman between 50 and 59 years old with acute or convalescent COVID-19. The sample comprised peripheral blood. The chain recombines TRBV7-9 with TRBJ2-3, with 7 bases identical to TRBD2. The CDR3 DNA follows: TGTGCCAGCAGCTTCGCGGGAGACCCAGATACGCAGTATTTT. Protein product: CASSFAGDPDTQYF.